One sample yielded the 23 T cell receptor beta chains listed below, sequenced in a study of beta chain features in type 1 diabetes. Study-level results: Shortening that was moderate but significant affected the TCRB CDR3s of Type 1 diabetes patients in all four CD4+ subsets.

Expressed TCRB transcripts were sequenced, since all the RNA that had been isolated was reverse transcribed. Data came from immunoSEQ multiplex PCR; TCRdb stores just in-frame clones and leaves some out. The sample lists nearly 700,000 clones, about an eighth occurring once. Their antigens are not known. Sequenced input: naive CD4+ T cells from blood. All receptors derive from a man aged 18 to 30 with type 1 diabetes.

DNA for the CDR3: TGCAGCGTGGCCCGGGATCAAGAGACCCAGTACTTC. Its translation is CSVARDQETQYF. The chain uses TRBV29-1 and TRBJ2-5; weak D call: TRBD2 (5 bases). The CDR3 sequence is 12 residues long. Per the germline V gene, CDR1 is SQVTM and CDR2 is ANQGSEA. Trimming shortened V by 6 bases and J by 2 bases, and 10 bases separated the two germline ends.

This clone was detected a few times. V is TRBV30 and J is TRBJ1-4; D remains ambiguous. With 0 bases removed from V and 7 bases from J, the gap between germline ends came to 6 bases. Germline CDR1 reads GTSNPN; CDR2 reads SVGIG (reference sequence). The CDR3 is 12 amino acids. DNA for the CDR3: TGTGCCTGGAGTGTCCTCAGTGAAAAACTGTTTTTT. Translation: CAWSVLSEKLFF.

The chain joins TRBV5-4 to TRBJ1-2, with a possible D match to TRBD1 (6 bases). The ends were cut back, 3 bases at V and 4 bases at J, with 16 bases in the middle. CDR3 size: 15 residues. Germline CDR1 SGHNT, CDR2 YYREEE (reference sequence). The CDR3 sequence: CASSSHAGTPYGYTF. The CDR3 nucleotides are TGTGCCAGCAGCTCTCACGCCGGGACACCCTATGGCTACACCTTC.

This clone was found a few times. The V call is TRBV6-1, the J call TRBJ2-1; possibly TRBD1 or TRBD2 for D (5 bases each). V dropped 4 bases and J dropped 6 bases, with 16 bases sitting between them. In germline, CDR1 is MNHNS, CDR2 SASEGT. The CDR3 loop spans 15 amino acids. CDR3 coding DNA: TGTGCCAGCAGTGCGGGTCTTCAAGGGACCAATGAGCAGTTCTTC. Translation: CASSAGLQGTNEQFF.

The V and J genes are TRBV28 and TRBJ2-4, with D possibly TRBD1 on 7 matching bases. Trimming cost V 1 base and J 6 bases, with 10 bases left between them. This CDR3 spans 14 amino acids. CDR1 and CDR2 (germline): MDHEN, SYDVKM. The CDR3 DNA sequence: TGTGCCAGCAGTTTATTCAGGGGGGTAAACATTCAGTACTTC. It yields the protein CASSLFRGVNIQYF.

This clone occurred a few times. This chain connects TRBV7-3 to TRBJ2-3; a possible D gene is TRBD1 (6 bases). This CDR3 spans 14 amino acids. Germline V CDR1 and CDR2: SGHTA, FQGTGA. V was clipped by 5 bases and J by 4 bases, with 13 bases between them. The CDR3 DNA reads TGTGCCAGCAGCCCTGGACAGTCTCCAGATACGCAGTATTTT. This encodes CASSPGQSPDTQYF.

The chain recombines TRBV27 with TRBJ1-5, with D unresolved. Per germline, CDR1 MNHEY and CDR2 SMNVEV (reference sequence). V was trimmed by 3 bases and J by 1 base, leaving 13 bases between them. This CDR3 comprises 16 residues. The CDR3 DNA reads TGTGCCAGCAGTTTCCTAGGACGGCTAAGCAATCAGCCCCAGCATTTT. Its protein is CASSFLGRLSNQPQHF.

The chain's CDR3 is CASSEIVGEAFF. CDR3 DNA sequence: TGTGCCAGCAGTGAAATCGTAGGGGAAGCTTTCTTT. This chain uses TRBV2 with TRBJ1-1; D uncertain. Between the trimmed V and J ends, which lost 2 bases and 8 bases, there was a span of 9 bases. Germline-derived CDR1 and CDR2 are SNHLY and FYNNEI. The CDR3 runs to 12 residues.

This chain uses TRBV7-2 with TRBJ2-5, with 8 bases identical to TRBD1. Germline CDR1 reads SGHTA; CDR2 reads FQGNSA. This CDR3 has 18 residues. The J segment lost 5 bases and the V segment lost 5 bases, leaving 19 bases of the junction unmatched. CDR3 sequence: CASSLFGQGNSRPETQYF. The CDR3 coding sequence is TGTGCCAGCAGCCTCTTCGGACAGGGCAACTCCCGGCCCGAGACCCAGTACTTC.

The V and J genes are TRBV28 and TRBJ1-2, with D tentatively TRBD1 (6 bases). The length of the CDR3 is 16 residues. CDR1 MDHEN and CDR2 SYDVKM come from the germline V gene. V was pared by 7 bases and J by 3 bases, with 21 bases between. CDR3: CASTFGHGAGDYGYTF. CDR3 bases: TGTGCCAGCACCTTTGGCCACGGGGCAGGGGACTATGGCTACACCTTC.

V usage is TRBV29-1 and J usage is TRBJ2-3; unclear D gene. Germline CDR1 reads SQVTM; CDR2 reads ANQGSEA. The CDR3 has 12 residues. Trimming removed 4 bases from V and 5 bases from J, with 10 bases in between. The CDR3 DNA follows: TGCAGCGTTGCCCCGCCGGGAGATACGCAGTATTTT. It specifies CSVAPPGDTQYF.

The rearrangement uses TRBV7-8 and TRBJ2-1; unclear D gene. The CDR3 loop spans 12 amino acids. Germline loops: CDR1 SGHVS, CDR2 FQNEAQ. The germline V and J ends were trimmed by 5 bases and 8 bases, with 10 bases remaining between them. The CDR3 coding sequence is TGTGCCAGCAGCAAGTGGGCATATGAGCAGTTCTTC. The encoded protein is CASSKWAYEQFF.

Written as DNA, the CDR3 is TGTGCCTGGAAACTAGCGGGGCAAGAGACCCAGTACTTC. As protein: CAWKLAGQETQYF. The gene calls are TRBV30 and TRBJ2-5; 10 nucleotides line up with TRBD2. The CDR3 is 13 residues long. Germline loops: CDR1 GTSNPN, CDR2 SVGIG (reference sequence). V lost 4 bases and J lost 2; bases outside the gene matches: 1.

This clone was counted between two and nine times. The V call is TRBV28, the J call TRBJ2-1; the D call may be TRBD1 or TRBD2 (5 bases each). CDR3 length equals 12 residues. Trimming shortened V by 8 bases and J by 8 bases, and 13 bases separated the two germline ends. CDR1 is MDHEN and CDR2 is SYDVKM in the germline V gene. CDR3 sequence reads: CASDQRGDEQFF. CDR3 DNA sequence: TGTGCCAGCGACCAGAGGGGAGATGAGCAGTTCTTC.

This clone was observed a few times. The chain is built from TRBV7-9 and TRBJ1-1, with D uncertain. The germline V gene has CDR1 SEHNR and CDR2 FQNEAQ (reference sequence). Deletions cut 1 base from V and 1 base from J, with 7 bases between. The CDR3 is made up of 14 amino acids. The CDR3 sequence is CASSLEGPNTEAFF. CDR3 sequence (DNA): TGTGCCAGCAGCTTAGAGGGCCCGAACACTGAAGCTTTCTTT. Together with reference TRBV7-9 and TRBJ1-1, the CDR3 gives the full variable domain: DTGVSQNPRHKITKRGQNVTFRCDPISEHNRLYWYRQTLGQGPEFLTYFQNEAQLEKSRLLSDRFSAERPKGSFSTLEIQRTEQGDSAMYLCASSLEGPNTEAFFGQGTRLTVV.

This CDR3 is CASSYTKGAVLPEETQYF. CDR3 nucleotides: TGTGCCAGCAGCTATACAAAGGGGGCCGTGCTGCCCGAAGAGACCCAGTACTTC. The chain is built from TRBV7-8 and TRBJ2-5, with 7 nucleotides matching TRBD1. Trimming at V came to 4 bases and at J to 3 bases, leaving 17 bases not matched to a gene. CDR3 length: 18 residues. The germline V gene has CDR1 SGHVS and CDR2 FQNEAQ. Looking up the rest from reference TRBV7-8 and TRBJ2-5 gives the full variable domain: GAGVSQSPRYKVAKRGQDVALRCDPISGHVSLFWYQQALGQGPEFLTYFQNEAQLDKSGLPSDRFFAERPEGSVSTLKIQRTQQEDSAVYLCASSYTKGAVLPEETQYFGPGTRLLVL.

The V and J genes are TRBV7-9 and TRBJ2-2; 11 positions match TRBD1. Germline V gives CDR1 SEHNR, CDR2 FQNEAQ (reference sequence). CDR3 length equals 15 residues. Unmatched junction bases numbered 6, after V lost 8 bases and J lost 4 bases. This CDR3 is CASPGGTGGTGELFF. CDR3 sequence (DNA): TGTGCCAGCCCCGGAGGGACAGGGGGCACCGGGGAGCTGTTTTTT.

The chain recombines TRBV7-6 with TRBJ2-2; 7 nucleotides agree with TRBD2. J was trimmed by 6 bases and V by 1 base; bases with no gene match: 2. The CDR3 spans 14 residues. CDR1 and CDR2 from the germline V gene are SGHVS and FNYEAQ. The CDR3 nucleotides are TGTGCCAGCAGCTTAGGCCTAGCGGCCGGGGAGCTGTTTTTT. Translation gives CASSLGLAAGELFF.

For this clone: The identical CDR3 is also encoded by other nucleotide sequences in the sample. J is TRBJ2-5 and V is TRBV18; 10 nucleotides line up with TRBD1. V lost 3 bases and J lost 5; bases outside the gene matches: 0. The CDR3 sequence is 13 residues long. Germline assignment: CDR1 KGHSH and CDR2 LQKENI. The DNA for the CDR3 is TGTGCCAGCTCACCGACAGGGGGCGAGACCCAGTACTTC. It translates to CASSPTGGETQYF.

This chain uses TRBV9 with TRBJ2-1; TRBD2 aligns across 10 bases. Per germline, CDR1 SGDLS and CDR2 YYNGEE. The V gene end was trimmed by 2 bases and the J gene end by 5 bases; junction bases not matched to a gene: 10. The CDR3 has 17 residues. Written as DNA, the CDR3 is TGTGCCAGCAGCGTGGATTTTTTAGCGGGGGGCAACAATGAGCAGTTCTTC. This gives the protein CASSVDFLAGGNNEQFF.

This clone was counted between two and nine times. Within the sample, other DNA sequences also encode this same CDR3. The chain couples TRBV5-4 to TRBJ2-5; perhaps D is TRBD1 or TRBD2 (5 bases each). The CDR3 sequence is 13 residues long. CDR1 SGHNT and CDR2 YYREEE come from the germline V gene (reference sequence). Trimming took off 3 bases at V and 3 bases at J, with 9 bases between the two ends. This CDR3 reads CASSYGTEETQYF. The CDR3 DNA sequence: TGTGCCAGCAGCTACGGGACCGAAGAGACCCAGTACTTC.

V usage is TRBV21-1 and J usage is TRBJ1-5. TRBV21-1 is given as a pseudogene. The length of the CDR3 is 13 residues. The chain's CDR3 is CASSPGGNQPQHF. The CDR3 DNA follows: TGTGCCAGCAGCCCTGGGGGCAATCAGCCCCAGCATTTT.

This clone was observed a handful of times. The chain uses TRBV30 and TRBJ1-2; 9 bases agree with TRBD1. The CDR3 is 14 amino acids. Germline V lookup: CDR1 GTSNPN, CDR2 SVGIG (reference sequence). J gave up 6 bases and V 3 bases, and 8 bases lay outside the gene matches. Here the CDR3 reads CAWSRRRQGDGYTF. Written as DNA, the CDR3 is TGTGCCTGGAGCCGCAGGCGACAGGGGGATGGCTACACCTTC.